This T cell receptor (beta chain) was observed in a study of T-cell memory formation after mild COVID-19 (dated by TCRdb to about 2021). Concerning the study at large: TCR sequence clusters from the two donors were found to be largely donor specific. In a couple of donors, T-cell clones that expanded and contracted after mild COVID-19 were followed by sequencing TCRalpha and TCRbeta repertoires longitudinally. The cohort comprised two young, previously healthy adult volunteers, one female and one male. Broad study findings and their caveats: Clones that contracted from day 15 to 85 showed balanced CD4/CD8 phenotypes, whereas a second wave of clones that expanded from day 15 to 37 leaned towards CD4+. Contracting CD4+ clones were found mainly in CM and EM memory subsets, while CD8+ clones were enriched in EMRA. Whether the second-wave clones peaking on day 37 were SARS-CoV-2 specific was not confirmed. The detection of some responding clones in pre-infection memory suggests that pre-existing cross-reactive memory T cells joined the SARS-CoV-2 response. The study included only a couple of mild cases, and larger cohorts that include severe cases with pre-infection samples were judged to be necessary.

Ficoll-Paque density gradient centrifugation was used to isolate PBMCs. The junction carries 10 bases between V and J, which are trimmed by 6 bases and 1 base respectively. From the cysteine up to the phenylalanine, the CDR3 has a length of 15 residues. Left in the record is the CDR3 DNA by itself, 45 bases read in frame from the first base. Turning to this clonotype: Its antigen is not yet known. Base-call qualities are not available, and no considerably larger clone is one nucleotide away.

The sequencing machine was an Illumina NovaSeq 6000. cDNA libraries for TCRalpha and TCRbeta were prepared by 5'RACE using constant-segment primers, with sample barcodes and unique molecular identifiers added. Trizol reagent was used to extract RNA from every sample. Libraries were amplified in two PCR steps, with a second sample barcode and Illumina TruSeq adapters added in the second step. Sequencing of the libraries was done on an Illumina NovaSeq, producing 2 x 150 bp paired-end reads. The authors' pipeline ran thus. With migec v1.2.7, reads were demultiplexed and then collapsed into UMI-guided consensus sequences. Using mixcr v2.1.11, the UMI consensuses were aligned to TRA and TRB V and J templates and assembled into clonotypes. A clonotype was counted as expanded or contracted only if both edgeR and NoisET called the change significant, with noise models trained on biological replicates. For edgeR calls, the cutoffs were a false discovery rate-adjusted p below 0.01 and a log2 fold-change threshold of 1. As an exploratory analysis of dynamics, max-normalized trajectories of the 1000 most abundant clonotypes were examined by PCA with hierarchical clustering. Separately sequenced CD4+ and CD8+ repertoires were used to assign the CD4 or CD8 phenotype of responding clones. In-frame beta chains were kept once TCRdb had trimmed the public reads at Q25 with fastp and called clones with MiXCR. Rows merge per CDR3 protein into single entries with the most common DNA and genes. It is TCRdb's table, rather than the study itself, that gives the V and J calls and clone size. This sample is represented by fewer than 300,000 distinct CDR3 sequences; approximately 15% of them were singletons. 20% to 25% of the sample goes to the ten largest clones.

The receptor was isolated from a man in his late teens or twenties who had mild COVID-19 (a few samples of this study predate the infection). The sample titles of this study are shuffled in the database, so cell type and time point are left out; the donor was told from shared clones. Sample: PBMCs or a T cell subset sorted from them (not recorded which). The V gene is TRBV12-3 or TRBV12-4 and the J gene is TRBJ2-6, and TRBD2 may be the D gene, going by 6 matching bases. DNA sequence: TGTGCCAGCAGCCACGGGGGTTCTGGGGCCAACGTCCTGACTTTC. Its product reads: CASSHGGSGANVLTF.